This T cell receptor (beta chain) is drawn from a study of blood T cell repertoires in COVID-19. Clones were sequenced by immunoSEQ multiplex PCR, and TCRdb holds only the in-frame ones, with some missing. The sample lists over 150,000 clones, approximately 86% occurring once. The sequence was collected from a man aged 60-69 years with COVID-19, enrolled during active disease. Sequenced: peripheral blood.

The CDR3 protein is CASRVGQGVGEKLFF. The CDR3 nucleotides are TGTGCCAGCAGGGTGGGACAGGGTGTTGGAGAAAAACTGTTTTTT. This chain joins TRBV5-8 and TRBJ1-4; 9 bases are a match to TRBD1. With 5 bases clipped from V and 8 bases from J, the junction kept 10 bases outside the gene matches. This CDR3 is 15 amino acids long. CDR1 is SGHTS, CDR2 YDEGEE, per germline.